This entry lists 16 T cell receptor beta chains sequenced from one sample in a study of cytomegalovirus exposure and HLA in healthy donors. With 60 Vbeta and 13 Jbeta primers, the PCR was carried out. Sequencing was performed with immunoSEQ multiplex PCR; in TCRdb, only in-frame clones are kept and a portion is missing. Among 60,000 to 70,000 clones listed, around four fifths were seen once. The sequenced sample consisted of PBMCs. These TCRs come from a woman aged 25 to 39 in good health and CMV-seronegative.

The chain uses TRBV6-6 and TRBJ1-1; no clear D gene. Trimming left V 2 bases short and J 10 bases short, with 17 bases between. The CDR3 has 14 amino acids. In germline, CDR1 is MNHNY, CDR2 SVGAGI (reference sequence). As DNA, the CDR3 is TGTGCCAGCAGTTACCGCGACTCTCCCCTTGCAGCTTTCTTT. It encodes CASSYRDSPLAAFF.

This chain links TRBV2 with TRBJ1-2, with D perhaps matching TRBD1 (5 bases). V was pared by 6 bases and J by 4 bases, with 15 bases between. CDR3 size: 14 residues. The V gene's germline CDR1 is SNHLY and CDR2 FYNNEI. This CDR3 reads CASSAQGTTYGYTF. CDR3 nucleotide sequence: TGTGCCAGCAGCGCCCAGGGAACTACCTATGGCTACACCTTC.

Comment on this clone: The sample contains more than one DNA sequence encoding this CDR3. This chain joins TRBV30 and TRBJ2-5, with unresolved D. The CDR3 runs 11 residues. V gave up 0 bases and J gave up 4 bases, with 3 bases separating them. Germline V gene data show CDR1 as GTSNPN and CDR2 as SVGIG (reference sequence). This CDR3 reads CAWSVRETQYF. CDR3 sequence (DNA): TGTGCCTGGAGTGTGCGAGAGACCCAGTACTTC.

The count of this clone is one. The same CDR3 arises from other DNA sequences in this sample as well. The rearrangement joins TRBV5-1 to TRBJ2-7; maybe TRBD1 (6 bases). Trimming stripped 0 bases from V and 0 bases from J, with 7 bases between. From germline, CDR1 is SGHRS and CDR2 YFSETQ. This CDR3 has 14 residues. The CDR3 is CASSLGGGSYEQYF. CDR3 sequence (DNA): TGCGCCAGCAGCTTGGGAGGGGGCTCCTACGAGCAGTACTTC.

The gene calls are TRBV5-8 and TRBJ2-7, with 8 positions matching TRBD1. The germline CDR1 and CDR2 sequences are SGHTS and YDEGEE. The length of the CDR3 is 14 residues. Losses at the gene ends were 2 bases for V and 7 bases for J; bases not matched to a gene: 8. This CDR3 is CASSFGQGAGEQYF. In DNA form, the CDR3 reads TGTGCCAGCAGCTTCGGGCAGGGGGCAGGGGAGCAGTACTTC. The entire variable domain, with the rest obtained from reference TRBV5-8 and TRBJ2-7, is as follows: EAGVTQSPTHLIKTRGQQATLRCSPISGHTSVYWYQQALGLGLQFLLWYDEGEERNRGNFPPRFSGRQFPNYSSELNVNALELEDSALYLCASSFGQGAGEQYFGPGTRLTVT.

The V call is TRBV11-2, the J call TRBJ1-1; D perhaps matches TRBD1 (6 bases). Germline CDR1 and CDR2: SGHAT and FQNNGV. Trimming shortened V by 1 base and J by 3 bases, and 12 bases separated the two germline ends. CDR3 length: 15 residues. The CDR3 nucleotides read TGTGCCAGCAGCTTAGTGCAGGGGCGTTACACTGAAGCTTTCTTT. Translation gives CASSLVQGRYTEAFF.

J is TRBJ1-1 and V is TRBV2; maybe TRBD1 (5 bases). Germline CDR1 SNHLY, CDR2 FYNNEI. The CDR3 totals 16 residues. V shed 6 bases and J shed 0 bases, with 17 bases lying between them. CDR3 residues: CASRARGSGVNTEAFF. CDR3 nucleotides: TGTGCCAGCAGGGCTAGGGGAAGTGGAGTGAACACTGAAGCTTTCTTT.

This chain links TRBV7-6 with TRBJ2-1, with a tentative D call TRBD2 (7 bases). Germline-derived CDR1 and CDR2 are SGHVS and FNYEAQ. The germline V and J ends were trimmed by 5 bases and 4 bases, with 15 bases remaining between them. CDR3 length: 15 residues. Here the CDR3 DNA reads TGTGCCAGCAGCGGGTGGGGGGGCGGTTACAATGAGCAGTTCTTC. As protein: CASSGWGGGYNEQFF.

The chain recombines TRBV4-2 with TRBJ2-4, with D tentatively TRBD2 (6 bases). Germline V lookup: CDR1 LGHNA, CDR2 YNFKEQ. This CDR3 has 22 residues. V lost 0 bases to trimming and J lost 0 bases, with 27 bases between them. CDR3 residues: CASSQEWILGLGPGLAKNIQYF. DNA for the CDR3: TGTGCCAGCAGCCAAGAATGGATCCTGGGACTCGGGCCCGGTCTAGCCAAAAACATTCAGTACTTC.

The genes are TRBV30 and TRBJ2-1; D is unclear. CDR3 size: 14 residues. The V and J ends lost 0 bases and 7 bases respectively, with 13 bases between them. Per the germline V gene, CDR1 is GTSNPN and CDR2 is SVGIG (reference sequence). The CDR3, as DNA: TGTGCCTGGAGTGTACGCACATCGCGGAATGAGCAGTTCTTC. This encodes CAWSVRTSRNEQFF.

The chain combines TRBV19 with TRBJ2-3; maybe TRBD2 (5 bases). The CDR3 totals 13 residues. Germline V gives CDR1 LNHDA, CDR2 SQIVND (reference sequence). V was pared by 6 bases and J by 5 bases, with 12 bases between. The chain's CDR3 is CASRRELLDTQYF. CDR3 DNA sequence: TGTGCCAGTAGGAGGGAGCTCTTAGATACGCAGTATTTT.

The rearrangement joins TRBV7-9 to TRBJ1-1; D is possibly TRBD1 (5 bases). The CDR3 has 14 residues. Germline CDR1 reads SEHNR; CDR2 reads FQNEAQ (reference sequence). V lost 0 bases and J lost 5, with 10 bases in between. The CDR3 DNA sequence: TGTGCCAGCAGCTTAGCTGGCAGGGTGACTGAAGCTTTCTTT. Its protein product is CASSLAGRVTEAFF.

V gene TRBV25-1 combines with J gene TRBJ1-2, with no clear D. Germline lookup yields CDR1 MGHDK and CDR2 SYGVNS. The CDR3 contains 13 residues. V was cut by 6 bases and J by 4 bases, with 12 bases left in between. The CDR3 loop reads CASRLGGGYGYTF. The CDR3 nucleotides read TGTGCCAGCAGGTTGGGAGGTGGCTATGGCTACACCTTC.

V usage is TRBV19 and J usage is TRBJ2-3; unclear D gene. V dropped 3 bases and J dropped 2 bases, with 6 bases sitting between them. This CDR3 region has 13 residues. The germline CDR1 and CDR2 sequences are LNHDA and SQIVND (reference sequence). This chain's CDR3 is CASSIAATDTQYF. The CDR3 nucleotides read TGTGCCAGTAGTATTGCGGCCACAGATACGCAGTATTTT.

This clone is a singleton in its sample. The CDR3 loop is CASSGTGSFTDTQYF. As DNA, the CDR3 is TGTGCCAGCAGTGGGACGGGGTCTTTCACAGATACGCAGTATTTT. This chain links TRBV2 with TRBJ2-3; D possibly corresponds to TRBD2 (5 bases). The CDR3 has 15 amino acids. The germline CDR1 and CDR2 sequences are SNHLY and FYNNEI. Trimming shortened V by 4 bases and J by 2 bases, and 13 bases separated the two germline ends. Complete variable domain (other parts from reference TRBV2 and TRBJ2-3): EPEVTQTPSHQVTQMGQEVILRCVPISNHLYFYWYRQILGQKVEFLVSFYNNEISEKSEIFDDQFSVERPDGSNFTLKIRSTKLEDSAMYFCASSGTGSFTDTQYFGPGTRLTVL.

About this clone itself: One end of the junction is discordant with germline, which a read error may explain. This chain connects TRBV7-6 to TRBJ1-1; no clear D gene. CDR1 and CDR2 from the germline V gene are SGHVS and FNYEAQ. The CDR3 length is 14 residues. This chain's CDR3 is CASSLERGGPEAFF. As DNA, the CDR3 is TGTGCCAGCAGCTTAGAGCGGGGAGGACCTGAGGCTTTCTTT.